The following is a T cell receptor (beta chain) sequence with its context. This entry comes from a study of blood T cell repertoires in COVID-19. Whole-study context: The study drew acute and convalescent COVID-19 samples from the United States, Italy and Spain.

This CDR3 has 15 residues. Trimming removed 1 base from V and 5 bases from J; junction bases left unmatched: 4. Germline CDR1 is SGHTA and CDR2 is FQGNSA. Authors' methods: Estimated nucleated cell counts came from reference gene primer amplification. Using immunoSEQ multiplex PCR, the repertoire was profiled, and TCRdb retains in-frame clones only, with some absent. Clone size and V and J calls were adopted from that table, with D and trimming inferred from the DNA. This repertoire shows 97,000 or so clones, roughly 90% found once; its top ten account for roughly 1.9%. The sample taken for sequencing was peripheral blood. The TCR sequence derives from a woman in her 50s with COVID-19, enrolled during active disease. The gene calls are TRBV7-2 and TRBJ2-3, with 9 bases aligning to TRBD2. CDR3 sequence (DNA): TGTGCCAGCAGCTTAGAGGGTAGCGGGGGAGATACGCAGTATTTT. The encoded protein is CASSLEGSGGDTQYF.